This is a list of T cell receptor beta chains from one sample in a study of cytomegalovirus exposure and HLA in healthy donors. Clones were sequenced by immunoSEQ multiplex PCR, and TCRdb holds only the in-frame ones, with some missing. This sample has 300,000 to 400,000 clones; approximately 90% occur once, and the top ten carry under 0.95%. The sample taken for sequencing was PBMCs. All receptors come from a woman aged 18-29 years in good health and CMV-seronegative. CDR3s include the opening cysteine and the closing phenylalanine or tryptophan. A D gene is named only where the DNA matches it firmly. The listing skips clone size in some rows; elsewhere it reads once, few, many or a size class.

17,-,-,TRBJ1-1,TRBV18,CASSPRGPGVGDTEAFF,TGTGCCAGCTCACCACGGGGGCCGGGTGTGGGCGACACTGAAGCTTTCTTT
17,-,-,TRBJ2-2,TRBV9,CASSLPRERSNTGELFF,TGTGCCAGCAGCCTGCCCCGGGAGCGGTCGAACACCGGGGAGCTGTTTTTT
14,TRBD1,-,TRBJ1-2,TRBV7-9,CASSLGTASNGYTF,TGTGCCAGCAGCTTGGGGACAGCCTCTAATGGCTACACCTTC
14,TRBD2,-,TRBJ2-5,TRBV2,CASSELGEGKTQYF,TGTGCCAGCAGTGAATTGGGGGAGGGGAAGACCCAGTACTTC
14,-,-,TRBJ2-7,TRBV28,CASSLTGILGEQYF,TGTGCCAGCAGTTTAACCGGGATCCTAGGCGAGCAGTACTTC
14,-,-,TRBJ1-6,TRBV5-1,CASSLDRVVSPLHF,TGCGCCAGCAGCTTGGACAGGGTGGTCTCACCCCTCCACTTT
16,-,-,TRBJ2-1,TRBV6-1,CASSDLALGAYNEQFF,TGTGCCAGCAGTGACTTGGCCCTTGGGGCTTACAATGAGCAGTTCTTC
14,-,-,TRBJ2-7,TRBV7-9,CASSLERATYEQYF,TGTGCCAGCAGCTTAGAGCGGGCCACCTACGAGCAGTACTTC
17,TRBD1,-,TRBJ1-3,TRBV19,CASSTQRQGSSGNTIYF,TGTGCCAGTAGTACGCAACGACAGGGCTCCTCTGGAAACACCATATATTTT
17,-,-,TRBJ2-1,TRBV12-1,CASIIPPGQSFYNEQFF,TGTGCCAGCATTATCCCACCGGGACAGTCTTTTTACAATGAGCAGTTCTTC
17,TRBD1,-,TRBJ1-5,TRBV27,CASSLFSGTGLNQPQHF,TGTGCCAGCAGTTTATTTTCCGGGACAGGCCTCAATCAGCCCCAGCATTTT
14,TRBD1,-,TRBJ1-4,TRBV28,CASSLGQGAEKLFF,TGTGCCAGCAGTTTGGGACAGGGGGCTGAAAAACTGTTTTTT
14,TRBD2,-,TRBJ2-5,TRBV14,CASSQDWTRETQYF,TGTGCCAGCAGCCAAGATTGGACTAGGGAGACCCAGTACTTC
16,-,once,TRBJ2-1,TRBV7-9,CASSLETGHPHNEQFF,TGTGCCAGCAGCTTAGAAACCGGACACCCCCACAATGAGCAGTTCTTC
14,TRBD2,-,TRBJ2-1,TRBV5-1,CASSRLAEYNEQFF,TGCGCCAGCAGTCGACTAGCGGAGTACAATGAGCAGTTCTTC
13,-,-,TRBJ2-7,TRBV7-9,CASSPLRGYEQYF,TGTGCCAGCAGCCCCCTAAGAGGGTACGAGCAGTACTTC
16,-,-,TRBJ1-2,TRBV4-1,CASSQGDTAVIYGYTF,TGCGCCAGCAGCCAAGGGGACACGGCCGTGATCTATGGCTACACCTTC